This T cell receptor (beta chain) was documented in a study of T-cell memory formation after mild COVID-19. Findings of the study overall: The main location of contracting CD4+ clones was CM and EM, and that of contracting CD8+ clones was EMRA.

Points on this clonotype: Its antigen is unidentified.

The authors produced TCR alpha and TCR beta cDNA libraries with sample barcodes and UMIs by 5'RACE using constant-segment primers. TCRdb re-called the 5' RACE reads through MiXCR, storing one row per CDR3 protein. This sample yields 450,000 or so distinct CDR3 sequences, of which approximately 20% are seen a single time; roughly 8.4% belongs to the top ten. Looked up from germline, CDR1 is GTSNPN and CDR2 is SVGIG (reference sequence). This CDR3 spans 12 amino acids. Trimming pared 6 bases from V and 4 bases from J, leaving 12 bases between. Sequencing used PBMCs or a T cell subset sorted from them (not recorded which). This TCR derives from an adult woman who had mild COVID-19 (a few samples of this study predate the infection). Cell type and time point are not known. V gene TRBV30 combines with J gene TRBJ1-2, with TRBD1 as a possible D gene (5 bases). CDR3 loop: CACKDSFYGYTF. The CDR3 DNA is TGTGCCTGTAAAGACAGCTTCTATGGCTACACCTTC.